A single sample is the source of the 27 T cell receptor beta chains below, sequenced in a study of blood T cells in healthy people across ages. Primers used in a second PCR of about 7 to 12 cycles were a sample-barcoded 5' primer and a J-beta primer mix. Each CDR3 protein is one row after TCRdb ran MiXCR on the 5' RACE reads. There are about 780,000 distinct CDR3 sequences in the sample; around 68% occur only once, and 25% to 35% lies in the top ten. Sequencing used blood. These receptors originate from a man younger than 45 in good health.

The rearrangement links TRBV5-1 to TRBJ2-7, with D hard to call. Germline CDR1 and CDR2: SGHRS and YFSETQ. Trimming stripped 0 bases from V and 2 bases from J, with 9 bases between. The CDR3 loop spans 14 amino acids. CDR3 coding DNA: TGCGCCAGCAGCTTGGCCCCCGGCACCTACGAGCAGTACTTC. It yields the protein CASSLAPGTYEQYF.

The V call is TRBV11-2, the J call TRBJ1-2, with D tentatively TRBD1 (5 bases). CDR1 and CDR2 from the germline V gene are SGHAT and FQNNGV. V was shortened by 5 bases and J by 8 bases, with 24 bases between the two germline ends. The CDR3 covers 16 residues. DNA of the CDR3: TGTGCCAGCAGCCCGCCCGGGGCGAGAATTTCGCGCGGCTACACCTTC. Its translation: CASSPPGARISRGYTF.

There are a few counts of this clonotype. The V gene is TRBV7-9, the J gene TRBJ1-2, with TRBD1 matching over 10 bases. V was pared by 3 bases and J by 3 bases, with 4 bases of the junction left unmatched. There are 15 residues in the CDR3. CDR1 and CDR2 from the germline V gene are SEHNR and FQNEAQ (reference sequence). The CDR3, as DNA: TGTGCCAGCAGCTTGGGACAGGGGCGGGACTATGGCTACACCTTC. Translating it yields CASSLGQGRDYGYTF.

This rearrangement joins TRBV29-1 to TRBJ2-1; D might be TRBD2 (6 bases). The germline gives CDR1 SQVTM, CDR2 ANQGSEA. The CDR3 length is 16 residues. V lost 3 bases and J lost 10, with 25 bases in between. The CDR3 is CSVDGGLESTMSEQFF. As DNA, the CDR3 is TGCAGCGTTGATGGGGGGTTGGAATCCACAATGTCGGAGCAGTTCTTC.

This clonotype turned up a few times. The chain carries TRBV27 and TRBJ2-5; D is ambiguous. The last part of the DNA fits TRBJ2-7 better; the J call may be wrong. Germline CDR1 and CDR2: MNHEY and SMNVEV (reference sequence). The CDR3 sequence is 14 residues long. The CDR3 nucleotides are TGTGCCAGCAGTTTTGTTGATGGGTTATACGAGCAGTACTTC. Protein product: CASSFVDGLYEQYF.

The V call is TRBV6-5, the J call TRBJ2-7, with D perhaps matching TRBD1 (5 bases). V was cut by 2 bases and J by 3 bases, with 8 bases left in between. The CDR3 is 13 residues long. Germline CDR1 MNHEY, CDR2 SVGAGI. CDR3 residues: CASSYDSYYEQYF. The CDR3 nucleotides are TGTGCCAGCAGTTACGACAGTTACTACGAGCAGTACTTC.

J is TRBJ2-7 and V is TRBV20-1; D tentatively fits TRBD1 or TRBD2 (6 bases each). The germline CDR1 and CDR2 sequences are DFQATT and SNEGSKA (reference sequence). The CDR3 spans 16 residues. V was clipped by 0 bases and J by 1 base, with 16 bases between them. CDR3 residues: CSARDQRTGTSYEQYF. The CDR3 DNA reads as TGCAGTGCTAGAGATCAGAGAACAGGGACTTCCTACGAGCAGTACTTC.

This chain joins TRBV20-1 and TRBJ2-1; TRBD1 is a possible D gene (5 bases). This CDR3 is built from 12 residues. The germline V gene encodes CDR1 DFQATT and CDR2 SNEGSKA (reference sequence). Trimming cost V 8 bases and J 8 bases, with 16 bases left between them. In DNA, the CDR3 is TGCAGTACAGGCAGGCGGAGCGATGAGCAGTTCTTC. Translated: CSTGRRSDEQFF.

This chain joins TRBV20-1 and TRBJ1-6, with D possibly matching TRBD1 (6 bases). The germline V and J ends were trimmed by 5 bases and 5 bases, with 13 bases remaining between them. The CDR3 contains 14 residues. Germline V CDR1 and CDR2: DFQATT, SNEGSKA (reference sequence). The CDR3 region is CSAPGQRNNSPLHF. The DNA of the CDR3 is TGCAGTGCTCCCGGACAGAGGAATAATTCACCCCTCCACTTT.

This clonotype has just a few counts. The genes are TRBV29-1 and TRBJ2-1; a possible D gene is TRBD2 (5 bases). Deletions cut 5 bases from V and 5 bases from J, with 13 bases between. Per germline, CDR1 SQVTM and CDR2 ANQGSEA. This CDR3 is built from 13 residues. CDR3 amino acids: CSVITRAHNEQFF. CDR3 in DNA: TGCAGCGTTATCACGAGGGCCCACAATGAGCAGTTCTTC.

This rearrangement joins TRBV14 to TRBJ2-2, with D maybe TRBD1 (5 bases). This CDR3 has 14 amino acids. Trimming pared 4 bases from V and 5 bases from J, leaving 11 bases between. Germline CDR1 SGHDN, CDR2 FVKESK. This CDR3 is CASSPRQFTGELFF. DNA for the CDR3: TGTGCCAGCAGCCCGCGACAGTTTACCGGGGAGCTGTTTTTT.

The gene calls are TRBV12-3 or TRBV12-4 and TRBJ2-7; D not resolved. V shed 2 bases and J shed 3 bases, with 8 bases lying between them. This CDR3 region has 13 residues. CDR3 DNA: TGTGCCAGCAGTTTAATCGTGGGCTACGAGCAGTACTTC. Residues: CASSLIVGYEQYF.

The CDR3 spells CAWSRGGDEQYF. The CDR3 nucleotides read TGTGCCTGGAGTCGGGGAGGGGACGAGCAGTACTTC. This chain uses TRBV30 with TRBJ2-7, with TRBD2 identical over 7 bases. After removal of 2 bases from V and 5 bases from J, the junction contained 3 bases not matched to a gene. Per the germline V gene, CDR1 is GTSNPN and CDR2 is SVGIG (reference sequence). CDR3 length equals 12 residues.

The sample holds one count of this clonotype. J is TRBJ2-5 and V is TRBV10-3; the D is unclear. V lost 4 bases and J lost 2, with 11 bases in between. Germline-derived CDR1 and CDR2 are ENHRY and SYGVKD. The CDR3 spans 14 residues. CDR3 in DNA: TGTGCCATCAGTGGTGTGGGTAGACAAGAGACCCAGTACTTC. This sequence encodes CAISGVGRQETQYF.

This clonotype was recorded once. This chain links TRBV30 with TRBJ1-2, with 7 positions matching TRBD1. The germline V gene encodes CDR1 GTSNPN and CDR2 SVGIG (reference sequence). The length of the CDR3 is 14 residues. V was pared by 4 bases and J by 3 bases, with 8 bases of the junction left unmatched. The CDR3 bases are TGTGCCTGGACTTCGGACAGGCCAGACTATGGCTACACCTTC. This translates into CAWTSDRPDYGYTF. The variable domain in full, completed from reference TRBV30 and TRBJ1-2, reads SQTIHQWPATLVQPVGSPLSLECTVEGTSNPNLYWYRQAAGRGLQLLFYSVGIGQISSEVPQNLSASRPQDRQFILSSKKLLLSDSGFYLCAWTSDRPDYGYTFGSGTRLTVV.

The chain carries TRBV11-3 and TRBJ2-7; 10 bases agree with TRBD1. After removal of 5 bases from V and 3 bases from J, the junction contained 16 bases not matched to a gene. CDR1 is SGHNT and CDR2 is YENEEA in the germline V gene. This CDR3 contains 18 residues. CDR3 sequence (DNA): TGTGCCAGCAGCCCGCAGGGGACAGGGGAGTACTTACACTACGAGCAGTACTTC. Encoded protein: CASSPQGTGEYLHYEQYF.

The rearrangement links TRBV7-2 to TRBJ2-7, with TRBD2 as a possible D gene (6 bases). Germline loops: CDR1 SGHTA, CDR2 FQGNSA. V was pared by 1 base and J by 2 bases, with 9 bases between. The CDR3 length is 14 residues. CDR3 in amino acids: CASSLGSGPYEQYF. For the CDR3, the DNA is TGTGCCAGCAGCTTAGGTAGCGGTCCCTACGAGCAGTACTTC.

CDR3 nucleotide sequence: TGTGCCACCAGCAGAGAGGGTGGGACTAGCGGGGGGTTCCAAGAGACCCAGTACTTC. Residues: CATSREGGTSGGFQETQYF. This chain joins TRBV15 and TRBJ2-5, with TRBD2 matching over 15 bases. Germline lookup yields CDR1 LNHNV and CDR2 YYDKDF (reference sequence). The CDR3 is 19 residues long. J gave up 1 base and V 0 bases, and 6 bases lay outside the gene matches. Together with reference TRBV15 and TRBJ2-5, the CDR3 gives the full variable domain: DAMVIQNPRYQVTQFGKPVTLSCSQTLNHNVMYWYQQKSSQAPKLLFHYYDKDFNNEADTPDNFQSRRPNTSFCFLDIRSPGLGDTAMYLCATSREGGTSGGFQETQYFGPGTRLLVL.

The chain carries TRBV6-2 or TRBV6-3 and TRBJ2-6; TRBD1 matches at 7 bases. The CDR3 is made up of 17 amino acids. CDR1 is MNHEY, CDR2 SVGEGT, per germline. The ends lost 7 bases at V and 2 bases at J; junction bases unmatched: 11. CDR3 coding DNA: TGTGCCAGCACTGTGGTGGGACAGAATACTGGGGCCAACGTCCTGACTTTC. This codes for CASTVVGQNTGANVLTF.

The genes are TRBV29-1 and TRBJ2-3; a weak D match, TRBD2 (5 bases). There are 12 residues in the CDR3. The ends were cut back, 6 bases at V and 2 bases at J, with 9 bases in the middle. The germline CDR1 and CDR2 sequences are SQVTM and ANQGSEA. CDR3 residues: CSVASTTDTQYF. The CDR3 DNA sequence: TGCAGCGTAGCTAGCACCACAGATACGCAGTATTTT.

This sequence joins TRBV3-1 and TRBJ2-1; 9 nucleotides line up with TRBD1. Per germline, CDR1 LGHDT and CDR2 YNNKEL (reference sequence). The V and J ends lost 6 bases and 9 bases, in that order; junction bases with no gene match: 9. This CDR3 comprises 14 residues. The CDR3: CASRGQGNRGEQFF. CDR3 sequence (DNA): TGTGCCAGCAGGGGACAGGGAAATCGGGGTGAGCAGTTCTTC.

The CDR3 nucleotides are TGCAGTGCTAGTAGAGGGTCAGGCAGCCGAGCTTTCTTT. Encoded protein: CSASRGSGSRAFF. The chain links TRBV20-1 to TRBJ1-1, with unresolved D. This CDR3 contains 13 residues. With 3 bases removed from V and 10 bases from J, the gap between germline ends came to 18 bases. The germline CDR1 and CDR2 sequences are DFQATT and SNEGSKA (reference sequence).

The rearrangement joins TRBV30 to TRBJ2-1; tentatively, D is TRBD1 or TRBD2 (5 bases each). CDR1 GTSNPN and CDR2 SVGIG come from the germline V gene (reference sequence). V lost 3 bases, J lost 5 bases, and 14 bases lay in between. The CDR3 loop spans 14 amino acids. CDR3 in DNA: TGTGCCTGGAGCCTTGGGACCTCTCACAATGAGCAGTTCTTC. Translated: CAWSLGTSHNEQFF.

The rearrangement uses TRBV7-2 and TRBJ2-1; TRBD2 matches 8 bases. The J segment lost 8 bases and the V segment lost 1 base, leaving 4 bases of the junction unmatched. The CDR3 extends over 14 amino acids. Germline CDR1 is SGHTA and CDR2 is FQGNSA. CDR3 sequence: CASSLDRTSYEQFF. CDR3 nucleotides: TGTGCCAGCAGCTTAGATAGGACTAGCTATGAGCAGTTCTTC. Based on the CDR3 plus reference TRBV7-2 and TRBJ2-1, the full variable domain is GAGVSQSPSNKVTEKGKDVELRCDPISGHTALYWYRQSLGQGLEFLIYFQGNSAPDKSGLPSDRFSAERTGGSVSTLTIQRTQQEDSAVYLCASSLDRTSYEQFFGPGTRLTVL.

The chain couples TRBV12-3 or TRBV12-4 to TRBJ2-5; D is unclear. The last part of the DNA fits TRBJ2-7 better; the J call may be wrong. CDR3 length equals 15 residues. The CDR3 nucleotides read TGTGCCAGCAGGCGCACTACTACCCCTTGGGGCGAGCAGTACTTC. It yields the protein CASRRTTTPWGEQYF.

The chain carries TRBV4-3 and TRBJ2-5; 12 nucleotides align to TRBD2. The CDR3 is made up of 18 amino acids. CDR1 is LGHNA and CDR2 is YSLEER in the germline V gene. The V segment lost 0 bases and the J segment 5 bases; nucleotides outside the gene matches: 10. Written as DNA, the CDR3 is TGCGCCAGCAGCCAAGACCTAGCGGGGGGGCCGATCGTGGAGACCCAGTACTTC. Translating it yields CASSQDLAGGPIVETQYF.

This clonotype turned up a few times. This chain connects TRBV10-3 to TRBJ1-6; perhaps TRBD1 as D (6 bases). Trimming left V 8 bases short and J 5 bases short, with 7 bases between. Germline V gives CDR1 ENHRY, CDR2 SYGVKD. The CDR3 sequence is 12 residues long. The CDR3 nucleotides are TGTGCCATCGGACAGAATAATTCACCCCTCCACTTT. This translates into CAIGQNNSPLHF.